The 11 T cell receptor beta chains below all came from one sample that was sequenced in a study of Ad26.COV2.S vaccination and SARS-CoV-2 variants. As to treatment: roughly 20 received Ad26.COV2.S at low or high dose, single or two shots; several received placebo; per-sample allocation not given. Collection of the samples took place on day 63 after the first injection of vaccine or placebo. TCRdb's table, derived via immunoSEQ multiplex PCR, lists solely in-frame clones and lacks some. The data show some 350,000 clones, approximately 81% seen once. Sequencing used peripheral blood, obtained in a trial of Ad26.COV2.S vaccine versus placebo. These receptors were obtained from a person aged 18-60 years who received the Ad26.COV2.S COVID-19 vaccine or a placebo.

This clone was observed a few times. The chain uses TRBV19 and TRBJ2-3, with 7 bases aligning to TRBD1. The CDR3 runs 16 residues. The germline CDR1 and CDR2 sequences are LNHDA and SQIVND (reference sequence). The V and J ends lost 4 bases and 4 bases, in that order; junction bases with no gene match: 11. CDR3 DNA sequence: TGTGCCAGTAGTACTGTCCCGGGACAGTCGGCAGATACGCAGTATTTT. Translating it yields CASSTVPGQSADTQYF.

The chain recombines TRBV5-1 with TRBJ2-7, with unresolved D. The CDR3 contains 14 residues. In germline, CDR1 is SGHRS, CDR2 YFSETQ. The ends were cut back, 7 bases at V and 6 bases at J, with 20 bases in the middle. CDR3 in amino acids: CASRVDVALREQYF. DNA of the CDR3: TGCGCCAGCCGAGTGGATGTGGCTCTACGCGAGCAGTACTTC.

The gene calls are TRBV6-6 and TRBJ1-5; D perhaps matches TRBD1 (6 bases). Trimming took off 7 bases at V and 4 bases at J, with 20 bases between the two ends. The germline CDR1 and CDR2 sequences are MNHNY and SVGAGI (reference sequence). The CDR3 consists of 16 residues. This CDR3 reads CASKDSSFLPNQPQHF. The CDR3 nucleotides read TGTGCCAGCAAGGACAGCTCTTTTCTGCCTAATCAGCCCCAGCATTTT.

V and J are TRBV27 and TRBJ1-5, with a weak D call TRBD1 (5 bases). CDR1 is MNHEY and CDR2 is SMNVEV in the germline V gene (reference sequence). The ends were cut back, 0 bases at V and 4 bases at J, with 7 bases in the middle. This CDR3 comprises 14 residues. The CDR3 coding sequence is TGTGCCAGCAGTTTATCGAACAGGAATCAGCCCCAGCATTTT. This translates into CASSLSNRNQPQHF.

The chain links TRBV14 to TRBJ2-4; D call uncertain. This CDR3 has 12 amino acids. V was shortened by 0 bases and J by 9 bases, with 6 bases between the two germline ends. Germline-derived CDR1 and CDR2 are SGHDN and FVKESK. CDR3 sequence (DNA): TGTGCCAGCAGCCAAGATCTGGTCATTCAGTACTTC. Its protein is CASSQDLVIQYF.

In this sample, this clone turned up once. This chain uses TRBV10-3 with TRBJ1-2, with D possibly matching TRBD1 (5 bases). Germline-derived CDR1 and CDR2 are ENHRY and SYGVKD. V lost 2 bases, J lost 8 bases, and 15 bases lay in between. The CDR3 length is 14 residues. This chain's CDR3 is CAISEGQGLGGYTF. Written as DNA, the CDR3 is TGTGCCATCAGTGAGGGGCAGGGCCTTGGAGGCTACACCTTC.

This chain links TRBV6-5 with TRBJ2-7, with a possible D match to TRBD1 (6 bases). V was cut by 6 bases and J by 6 bases, with 18 bases left in between. CDR1 MNHEY and CDR2 SVGAGI come from the germline V gene. This CDR3 has 14 amino acids. The DNA of the CDR3 is TGTGCCAGCAGACTCCTAAACAGGGAACGCGAGCAGTACTTC. Its protein product is CASRLLNREREQYF.

The rearrangement uses TRBV5-4 and TRBJ1-4; D uncertain. CDR3 size: 13 residues. V was cut by 0 bases and J by 5 bases, with 5 bases left in between. CDR1 and CDR2 (germline): SGHNT, YYREEE (reference sequence). This CDR3 is CASSLAGNEKLFF. The DNA for the CDR3 is TGTGCCAGCAGCTTGGCTGGGAATGAAAAACTGTTTTTT.

J is TRBJ2-7 and V is TRBV20-1, with D perhaps being TRBD1 or TRBD2 (5 bases each). The CDR3 has 15 amino acids. Deletions cut 3 bases from V and 0 bases from J, with 15 bases between. Looked up from germline, CDR1 is DFQATT and CDR2 is SNEGSKA (reference sequence). In nucleotides, the CDR3 is TGCAGTGCTAGTAACCGGGACGCGAGCTCCTACGAGCAGTACTTC. Translation: CSASNRDASSYEQYF.

The chain employs TRBV10-2 and TRBJ1-4; D call uncertain. Germline V lookup: CDR1 WSHSY, CDR2 SAAADI. CDR3 length: 14 amino acids. Between the trimmed V and J ends, which lost 3 bases and 8 bases, there was a span of 13 bases. The DNA for the CDR3 is TGCGCCAGCAGTGACCCGGCCCTTAGGGAAAAACTGTTTTTT. Protein: CASSDPALREKLFF.

This clone was picked up one time. This chain connects TRBV7-8 to TRBJ1-1; D uncertain. Germline lookup yields CDR1 SGHVS and CDR2 FQNEAQ. The CDR3 spans 12 residues. With 3 bases removed from V and 1 base from J, the gap between germline ends came to 3 bases. The CDR3 loop is CASSFRNTEAFF. CDR3 in DNA: TGTGCCAGCAGCTTTAGGAACACTGAAGCTTTCTTT.